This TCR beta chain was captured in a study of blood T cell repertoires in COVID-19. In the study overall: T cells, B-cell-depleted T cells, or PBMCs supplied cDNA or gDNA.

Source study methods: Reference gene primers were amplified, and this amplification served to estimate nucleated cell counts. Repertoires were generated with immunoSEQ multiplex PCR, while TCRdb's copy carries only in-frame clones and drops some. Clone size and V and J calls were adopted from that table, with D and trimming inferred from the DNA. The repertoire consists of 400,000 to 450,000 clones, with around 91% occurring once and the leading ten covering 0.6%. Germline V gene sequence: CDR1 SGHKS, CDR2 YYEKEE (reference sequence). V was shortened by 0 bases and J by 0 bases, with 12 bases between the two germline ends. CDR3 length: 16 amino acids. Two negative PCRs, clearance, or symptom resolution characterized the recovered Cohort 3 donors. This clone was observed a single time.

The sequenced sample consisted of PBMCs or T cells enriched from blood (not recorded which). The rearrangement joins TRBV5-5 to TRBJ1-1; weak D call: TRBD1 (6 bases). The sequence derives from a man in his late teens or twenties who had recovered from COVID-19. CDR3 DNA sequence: TGTGCCAGCAGCTTGGCCCTCCAGGGGATGAACACTGAAGCTTTCTTT. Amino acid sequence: CASSLALQGMNTEAFF.